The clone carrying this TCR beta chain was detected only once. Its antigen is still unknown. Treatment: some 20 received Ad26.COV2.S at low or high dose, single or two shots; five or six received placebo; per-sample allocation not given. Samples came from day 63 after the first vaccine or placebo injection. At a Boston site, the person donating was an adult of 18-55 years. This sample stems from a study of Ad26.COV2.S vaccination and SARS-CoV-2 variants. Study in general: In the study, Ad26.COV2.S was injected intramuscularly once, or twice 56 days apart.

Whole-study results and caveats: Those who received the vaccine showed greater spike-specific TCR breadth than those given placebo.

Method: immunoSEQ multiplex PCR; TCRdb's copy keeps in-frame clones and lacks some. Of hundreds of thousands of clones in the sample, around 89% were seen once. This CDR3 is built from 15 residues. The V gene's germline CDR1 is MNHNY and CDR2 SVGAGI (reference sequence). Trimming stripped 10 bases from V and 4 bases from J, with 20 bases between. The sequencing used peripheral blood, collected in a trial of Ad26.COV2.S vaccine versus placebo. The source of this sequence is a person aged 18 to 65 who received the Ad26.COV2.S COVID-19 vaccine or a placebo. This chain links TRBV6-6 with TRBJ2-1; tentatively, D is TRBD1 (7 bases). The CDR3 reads CATRDAGQMYNEQFF. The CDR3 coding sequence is TGTGCCACCCGGGATGCGGGACAGATGTACAATGAGCAGTTCTTC.